The rows below give T cell receptor beta chains drawn from one sample of a study of long-term antiretroviral therapy in people with HIV. Data came from immunoSEQ multiplex PCR; TCRdb stores just in-frame clones and leaves some out. This table has about 30,000 clones, roughly 81% appearing once. Sequences were derived from unsorted PBMCs, sampled roughly 2.9 years before starting antiretroviral therapy. These receptors originate from a woman under 40 with HIV. Each CDR3 is given with its conserved first and last residue. Each record gives: J gene, D gene, V gene, CDR3 protein, CDR3 DNA. D genes are given only for firm matches.

TRBJ1-6 | NA | TRBV28 | CASSLDSPLHF | TGTGCCAGCAGTTTAGATTCACCCCTCCACTTT
TRBJ2-1 | NA | TRBV5-8 | CASGTASSYNEQFF | TGCGCTTCCGGGACCGCAAGCTCCTACAATGAGCAGTTCTTC
TRBJ1-2 | TRBD1 | TRBV5-1 | CASSFRDRGNGYTF | TGCGCCAGCAGCTTCCGGGACAGGGGTAATGGCTACACCTTC
TRBJ1-1 | NA | TRBV7-3 | CASSLNPLGANTEAFF | TGTGCCAGCAGCTTAAATCCCCTAGGGGCGAACACTGAAGCTTTCTTT
TRBJ1-1 | NA | TRBV7-9 | CASSPTGNTEAFF | TGTGCCAGCAGCCCGACAGGGAACACTGAAGCTTTCTTT
TRBJ1-6 | NA | TRBV5-1 | CASSLFSDNSPLHF | TGCGCCAGCAGCTTGTTCAGCGATAATTCACCCCTCCACTTT
TRBJ1-1 | NA | TRBV28 | CASSLTRPGGTEAFF | TGTGCCAGCAGTTTAACGCGGCCTGGGGGAACTGAAGCTTTCTTT
TRBJ2-7 | TRBD1 | TRBV7-8 | CASSLGTAAYEQYF | TGTGCCAGCAGCCTGGGGACAGCCGCCTACGAGCAGTACTTC
TRBJ1-5 | NA | TRBV19 | CASSIGAYGQPQHF | TGTGCCAGTAGTATAGGAGCTTATGGTCAGCCCCAGCATTTT
TRBJ1-2 | NA | TRBV19 | CASRETGPTYYGYTF | TGTGCCAGTAGGGAGACAGGCCCGACGTATTATGGCTACACCTTC
TRBJ2-1 | NA | TRBV4-1 | CASSGQNRLNEQFF | TGCGCCAGCAGCGGTCAGAACCGACTCAATGAGCAGTTCTTC
TRBJ1-1 | TRBD1 | TRBV9 | CASSAITGTGAPPFF | TGTGCCAGCAGCGCCATTACCGGGACAGGGGCGCCCCCTTTCTTT
TRBJ2-1 | NA | TRBV6-1 | CASSEHYNEQFF | TGTGCCAGCAGTGAGCATTACAATGAGCAGTTCTTC
TRBJ2-2 | TRBD1 | TRBV10-3 | CAISDRGQGTGELFF | TGTGCCATCAGTGATAGGGGACAGGGGACCGGGGAGCTGTTTTTT